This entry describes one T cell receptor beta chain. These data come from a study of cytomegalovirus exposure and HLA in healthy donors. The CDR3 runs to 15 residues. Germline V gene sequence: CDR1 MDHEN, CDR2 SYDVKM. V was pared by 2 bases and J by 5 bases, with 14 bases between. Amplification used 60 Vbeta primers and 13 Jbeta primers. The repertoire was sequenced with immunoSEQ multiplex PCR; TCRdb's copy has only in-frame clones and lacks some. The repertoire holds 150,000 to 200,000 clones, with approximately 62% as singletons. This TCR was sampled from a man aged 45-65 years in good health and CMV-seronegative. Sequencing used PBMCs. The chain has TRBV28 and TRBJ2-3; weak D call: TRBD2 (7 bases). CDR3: CASSLRGGVGDTQYF. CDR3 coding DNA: TGTGCCAGCAGTTTAAGGGGGGGGGTTGGAGATACGCAGTATTTT.